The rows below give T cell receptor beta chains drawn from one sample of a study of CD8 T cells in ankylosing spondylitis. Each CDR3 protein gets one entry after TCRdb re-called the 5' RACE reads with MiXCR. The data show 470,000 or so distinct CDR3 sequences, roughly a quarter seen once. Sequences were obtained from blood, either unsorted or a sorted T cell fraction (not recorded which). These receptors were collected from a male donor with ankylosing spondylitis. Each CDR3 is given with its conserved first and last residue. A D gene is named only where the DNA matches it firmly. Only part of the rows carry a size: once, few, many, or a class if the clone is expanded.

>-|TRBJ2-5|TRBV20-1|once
TGCAGTGCTAGAGACCCGTTGGGGTCGGGCGAGACCCAGTACTTC
CSARDPLGSGETQYF
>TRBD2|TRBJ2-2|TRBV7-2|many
TGTGCCAGCAGACTAGCGGGAGACACCGGGGAGCTGTTTTTT
CASRLAGDTGELFF
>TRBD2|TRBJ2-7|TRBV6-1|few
TGTGCCAGCAGCTTGCTAGCGGGAGATTCTAGTGAGCAGTACTTC
CASSLLAGDSSEQYF
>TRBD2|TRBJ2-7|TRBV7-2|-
TGTGCCAGCAGCTTAGTAGGCGGGAGGAACTCCTACGAGCAGTACTTC
CASSLVGGRNSYEQYF
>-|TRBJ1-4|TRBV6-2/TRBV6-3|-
TGTGCCAGCAGCCCGTCGGAGAGCCGAACTAATGAAAAACTGTTTTTT
CASSPSESRTNEKLFF
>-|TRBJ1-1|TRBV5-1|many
TGCGCCAGCAGACGAGGGGGTGGAGACACTGAAGCTTTCTTT
CASRRGGGDTEAFF
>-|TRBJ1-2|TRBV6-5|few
TGTGCCAGCAGTTACGCCAGGCCAAAGGACTATGGCTACACCTTC
CASSYARPKDYGYTF
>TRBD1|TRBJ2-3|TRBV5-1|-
TGCGCCAGCAGTAAACAGGGGATAGACGCAGATACGCAGTATTTT
CASSKQGIDADTQYF
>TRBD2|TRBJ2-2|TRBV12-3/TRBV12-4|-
TGTGCCAGCTCCTTCGGGACTAGCGGAACCGGGGAGCTGTTTTTT
CASSFGTSGTGELFF
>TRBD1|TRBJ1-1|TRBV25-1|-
TGTGCCAGCAGTGCCCGGGGACAGGGGGGGACTGAAGCTTTCTTT
CASSARGQGGTEAFF
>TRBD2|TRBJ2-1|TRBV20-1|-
TGCAGTGCTAGAGATCGTGGACTAGCGGGAGGGAATGAGCAGTTCTTC
CSARDRGLAGGNEQFF
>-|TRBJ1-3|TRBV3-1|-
TGTGCCAGCAGCCAAGATCCGGGGACCCGAGCAGGAAACACCATATATTTT
CASSQDPGTRAGNTIYF
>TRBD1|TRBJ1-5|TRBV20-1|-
TGCAGTGCTAGAGGGCAGGGGGCCGGTGACAATCAGCCCCAGCATTTT
CSARGQGAGDNQPQHF
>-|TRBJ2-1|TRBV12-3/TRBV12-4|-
TGTGCCAGCAGTTTCACAACGGTGGAAGAGCAGTTCTTC
CASSFTTVEEQFF
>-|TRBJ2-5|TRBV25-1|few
TGTGCCAGCAGTCGCGCTGGGGGCCCACAAGAGACCCAGTACTTC
CASSRAGGPQETQYF
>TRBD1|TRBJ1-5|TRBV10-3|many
TGTGCCATCAGACGGGACAGGGGGAGCAATCAGCCCCAGCATTTT
CAIRRDRGSNQPQHF
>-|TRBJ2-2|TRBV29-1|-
TGCAGCGTTCGACCGAACACCGGGGAGCTGTTTTTT
CSVRPNTGELFF
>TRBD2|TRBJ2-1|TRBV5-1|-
TGCGCCAGCAGCTTAACTAGCGGGATAACCGACAATGAGCAGTTCTTC
CASSLTSGITDNEQFF
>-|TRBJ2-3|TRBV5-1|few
TGCGCCAGCAGGGGGGGAGCCACCATGGATACGCAGTATTTT
CASRGGATMDTQYF
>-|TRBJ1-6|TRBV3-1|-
TGTGCCAGCAGCCAGCAGGGGTTTGGTTCACCCCTCCACTTT
CASSQQGFGSPLHF
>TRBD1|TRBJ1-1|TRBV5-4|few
TGTGCCAGCAGCTTAGGGGCCCCAGGGGGGCCGGGTGAAGCTTTCTTT
CASSLGAPGGPGEAFF
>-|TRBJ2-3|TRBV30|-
TGTGCCTGGAAAACTTTTAAGACTCCGTTGACAGATACGCAGTATTTT
CAWKTFKTPLTDTQYF
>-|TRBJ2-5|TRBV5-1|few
TGCGCCAGCAGCGCCGACAGGAGCCAAGAGACCCAGTACTTC
CASSADRSQETQYF
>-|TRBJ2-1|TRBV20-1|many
TGCAGCGGGGCGTACAATGAGCAGTTCTTC
CSGAYNEQFF
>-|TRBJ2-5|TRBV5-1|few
TGCGCCAGCAGCTTGGGACTAGACCTCGGGACCCAGTACTTC
CASSLGLDLGTQYF
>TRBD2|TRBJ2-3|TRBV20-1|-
TGCAGTGCTTTTGCCGGGACTAGCGGCACAGATACGCAGTATTTT
CSAFAGTSGTDTQYF
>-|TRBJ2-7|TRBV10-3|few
TGTGCCATCAGTGAGGTCACAGTGGAAATCTACGAGCAGTACTTC
CAISEVTVEIYEQYF
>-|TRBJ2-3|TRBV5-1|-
TGCGCCAGCAGCTTGGTGGGGGGATCCGATACGCAGTATTTT
CASSLVGGSDTQYF
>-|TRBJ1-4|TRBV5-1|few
TGCGCCAGCAATGAACCCGGGGAAAAACTGTTTTTT
CASNEPGEKLFF
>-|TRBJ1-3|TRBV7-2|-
TGTGCCAGCAGGGGGGACTGGGGAGGTGGAAACACCATATATTTT
CASRGDWGGGNTIYF
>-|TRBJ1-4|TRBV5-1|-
TGCGCCAGCAGCTTGTTGCAGGGGACTAATGAAAAACTGTTTTTT
CASSLLQGTNEKLFF
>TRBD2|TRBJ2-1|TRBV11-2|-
TGTGCCAGCAGCTTTCGCCTAGCGGAATCGAATGAGCAGTTCTTC
CASSFRLAESNEQFF
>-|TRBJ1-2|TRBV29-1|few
TGCAGCGCCGAGGGGGGGAGCTATGGCTACACCTTC
CSAEGGSYGYTF
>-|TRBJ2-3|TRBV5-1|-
TGCGCCAGCAGCGGAGGGACAAGCACAGATACGCAGTATTTT
CASSGGTSTDTQYF
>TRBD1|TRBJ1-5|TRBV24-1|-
TGTGCCACCAGTGACGGGACAGCTGCAGGGGCCCAGCATTTT
CATSDGTAAGAQHF
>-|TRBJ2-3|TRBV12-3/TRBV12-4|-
TGTGCCAGTTCAACCTGGGGGGGCACAGATACGCAGTATTTT
CASSTWGGTDTQYF
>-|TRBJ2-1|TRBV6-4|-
TGTGCCAGCAGTGACCCACCCGACAATGAGCAGTTCTTC
CASSDPPDNEQFF
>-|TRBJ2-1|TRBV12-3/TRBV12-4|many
TGTGCCAGCAGTTTTACGGGGAGCTCCTACAATGAGCAGTTCTTC
CASSFTGSSYNEQFF
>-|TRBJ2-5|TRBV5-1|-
TGCGCCAGCAGCCAACAACTGGGAGCGGGAGAGACCCAGTACTTC
CASSQQLGAGETQYF
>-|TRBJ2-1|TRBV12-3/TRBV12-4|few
TGTGCCAGCAGTTTAGCGGTACCCTACAATGAGCAGTTCTTC
CASSLAVPYNEQFF
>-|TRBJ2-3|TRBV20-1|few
TGCAGTGCTAGGGTCCTAGCTGGTACGCAGTATTTT
CSARVLAGTQYF
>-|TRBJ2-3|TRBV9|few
TGTGCCAGCAGCGCCCGGGAGCGGATCACAGATACGCAGTATTTT
CASSARERITDTQYF
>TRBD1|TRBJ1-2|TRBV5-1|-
TGCGCCAGCAGCCCTGACGGGACAGGGGACCTGGCGAACTATGGCTACACCTTC
CASSPDGTGDLANYGYTF
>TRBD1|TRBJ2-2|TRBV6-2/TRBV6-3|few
TGTGCCAGCAGTTATCCGGGACAGGGGACCACCGGGGAGCTGTTTTTT
CASSYPGQGTTGELFF
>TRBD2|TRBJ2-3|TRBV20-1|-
TGCAGTGCTCGGACTAGCGGGAGAATTAATCAAGCGTATTTT
CSARTSGRINQAYF
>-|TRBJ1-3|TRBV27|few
TGTGCCAGCAGTTTGAAGAAAACAGGCGGAAACACCATATATTTT
CASSLKKTGGNTIYF
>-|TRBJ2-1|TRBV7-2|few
TGTGCCAGCAGCCTAGGGACCGCGTTGGGATTGGAGCAGTTCTTC
CASSLGTALGLEQFF
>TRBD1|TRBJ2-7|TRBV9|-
TGTGCCAGCAGCTACGGACAGGGGCCCCTCTACGAGCAGTACTTC
CASSYGQGPLYEQYF
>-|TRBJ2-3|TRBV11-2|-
TGTGCCAGCAGCCCCTCTCGGGGCACAGATACGCAGTATTTT
CASSPSRGTDTQYF
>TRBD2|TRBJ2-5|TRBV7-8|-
TGTGCCAGCAGCCTAGCGGGAGATTTAGAGACCCAGTACTTC
CASSLAGDLETQYF
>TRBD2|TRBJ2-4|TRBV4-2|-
TGTGCCAGCAGGGCGAGCGGGAGGACCAAAAACATTCAGTACTTC
CASRASGRTKNIQYF
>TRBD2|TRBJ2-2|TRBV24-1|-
TGTGCCACCAGTGACACCGGGACTAGCGGGAGATCCGGGGAGCTGTTTTTT
CATSDTGTSGRSGELFF
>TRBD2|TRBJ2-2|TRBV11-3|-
TGTGCCAGCAGCTCCACTAGCGACACCGGGGAGCTGTTTTTT
CASSSTSDTGELFF
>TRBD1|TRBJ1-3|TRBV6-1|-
TGTGCCAGCAGCGACAGGGGATTATCCCTCTCTGGAAACACCATATATTTT
CASSDRGLSLSGNTIYF
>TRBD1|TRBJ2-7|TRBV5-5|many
TGTGCCAGCAGCTGGGGACAGACAGCCTACGAGCAGTACTTC
CASSWGQTAYEQYF